These 13 T cell receptor beta chains came from one sample sequenced in a study of T cells in Graves' hyperthyroidism and ophthalmopathy. TCR beta CDR3 regions were amplified from RNA. TCR CDR3 underwent first-round RT-PCR with the HTBI primer set. TCRdb independently ran MiXCR on the multiplex PCR reads; one entry per CDR3 protein. The sample has about 350,000 distinct CDR3 sequences, approximately 18% seen once. Source material: blood. The receptor source for this set is a woman in her forties with Graves' ophthalmopathy.

In its sample, this clonotype was seen many times. The V call is TRBV12-3 or TRBV12-4, the J call TRBJ2-7; no firm D call. The CDR3 is 11 amino acids. Trimming pared 5 bases from V and 0 bases from J, leaving 2 bases between. Written as DNA, the CDR3 is TGTGCCAGCAGTCACTCCTACGAGCAGTACTTC. Translated, it gives CASSHSYEQYF.

This clonotype was picked up many times. The chain is built from TRBV20-1 and TRBJ1-5; no reliable D call. CDR1 is DFQATT, CDR2 SNEGSKA, per germline (reference sequence). This CDR3 has 14 residues. Written as DNA, the CDR3 is TGCAGCACCCCCCCGGATGACCTCAATCAGCCCCAGCATTTT. This codes for CSTPPDDLNQPQHF.

This clonotype has ten or more counts. In DNA, the CDR3 is TGCAGCGTTGACCAGGGCGCCGGGCAGTACTTC. This encodes CSVDQGAGQYF. This chain links TRBV29-1 with TRBJ2-7, with D possibly matching TRBD1 (5 bases). CDR3 length equals 11 residues. The V and J ends lost 3 bases and 9 bases respectively, with 12 bases between them. Germline V gene sequence: CDR1 SQVTM, CDR2 ANQGSEA.

This clonotype was seen at least ten times. The chain couples TRBV27 to TRBJ2-7; D perhaps matches TRBD2 (5 bases). Deletions cut 4 bases from V and 6 bases from J, with 10 bases between. Germline assignment: CDR1 MNHEY and CDR2 SMNVEV (reference sequence). The length of the CDR3 is 12 residues. The CDR3 here is CASSSEGSEQYF. The DNA for the CDR3 is TGTGCCAGCAGTTCCGAGGGTAGCGAGCAGTACTTC.

A remark on this clonotype: The final CDR3 position lacks the conserved phenylalanine or tryptophan, pointing to a likely read error. The J gene is TRBJ2-7, the V gene TRBV11-2, with D maybe TRBD1 (5 bases). The CDR3 is made up of 12 amino acids. Trimming stripped 6 bases from V and 5 bases from J, with 11 bases between. Germline CDR1 is SGHAT and CDR2 is FQNNGV. Here the CDR3 DNA reads TGTGCCAGCAGTCTAGGGGTCCACGAGCAGTACCTC. This encodes CASSLGVHEQYL.

The V gene is TRBV5-1, the J gene TRBJ1-1, with D perhaps matching TRBD1 (6 bases). Trimming took 4 bases from V and 0 from J, leaving 13 bases between them. The CDR3 is 15 residues long. Germline CDR1 SGHRS, CDR2 YFSETQ. The CDR3 DNA follows: TGCGCCAGCAGCCAGGGGACATCCATGAACACTGAAGCTTTCTTT. It specifies CASSQGTSMNTEAFF.

J is TRBJ1-2 and V is TRBV7-8; D is uncertain. From germline, CDR1 is SGHVS and CDR2 FQNEAQ. Trimming shortened V by 0 bases and J by 9 bases, and 20 bases separated the two germline ends. The CDR3 sequence is 16 residues long. Written as DNA, the CDR3 is TGTGCCAGCAGCTTAGCGCGCGGGCGGACCTATCGAAGCTACACCTTC. This translates into CASSLARGRTYRSYTF.

The chain employs TRBV19 and TRBJ1-6; D gene ambiguous. The CDR3 length is 12 residues. V lost 5 bases, J lost 11 bases, and 10 bases lay in between. Germline loops: CDR1 LNHDA, CDR2 SQIVND (reference sequence). The CDR3 region is CASSADFPPLHF. The CDR3 DNA follows: TGTGCCAGTAGTGCCGACTTTCCACCCCTCCACTTT.

This clonotype was seen at least ten times. J is TRBJ2-7 and V is TRBV28; 12 positions agree with TRBD2. From germline, CDR1 is MDHEN and CDR2 SYDVKM. The V segment lost 2 bases and the J segment 4 bases; nucleotides outside the gene matches: 3. CDR3 length: 15 amino acids. DNA for the CDR3: TGTGCCAGCAGTTTAGAGACTAGCGGGAGTTACGAGCAGTACTTC. Translated: CASSLETSGSYEQYF.

V gene TRBV6-1 combines with J gene TRBJ1-5; D is perhaps TRBD1 (6 bases). The CDR3 is 16 residues long. CDR1 and CDR2 (germline): MNHNS, SASEGT. With 0 bases removed from V and 7 bases from J, the gap between germline ends came to 16 bases. The chain's CDR3 is CASSEASAGVGQPQHF. Written as DNA, the CDR3 is TGTGCCAGCAGTGAAGCGTCGGCAGGGGTCGGGCAGCCCCAGCATTTT.

Many counts were recorded for this clonotype. V usage is TRBV6-2 or TRBV6-3 and J usage is TRBJ2-7, with D possibly being TRBD1 (6 bases). Germline V gene data show CDR1 as MNHEY and CDR2 as SVGEGT. V was trimmed by 6 bases and J by 1 base, leaving 13 bases between them. The CDR3 is made up of 14 amino acids. CDR3 nucleotides: TGTGCCAGCAGATTTCCAGGGGCATCCTACGAGCAGTACTTC. This sequence encodes CASRFPGASYEQYF.

This clonotype was picked up many times. This sequence joins TRBV7-2 and TRBJ2-4; maybe TRBD1 (5 bases). Trimming pared 1 base from V and 7 bases from J, leaving 11 bases between. Germline CDR1 and CDR2: SGHTA and FQGNSA. CDR3 length: 14 residues. CDR3 sequence reads: CASSLVGAGNIQYF. CDR3 nucleotide sequence: TGTGCCAGCAGCTTAGTAGGGGCCGGTAACATTCAGTACTTC. Complete variable domain (other parts from reference TRBV7-2 and TRBJ2-4): GAGVSQSPSNKVTEKGKDVELRCDPISGHTALYWYRQSLGQGLEFLIYFQGNSAPDKSGLPSDRFSAERTGGSVSTLTIQRTQQEDSAVYLCASSLVGAGNIQYFGAGTRLSVL.

This clonotype was found many times. The CDR3 nucleotides read TGCAGTGCTAGAGAAGGGTCGGAGACCCAGTACTTC. Encoded protein: CSAREGSETQYF. This chain connects TRBV20-1 to TRBJ2-5; D is ambiguous. V was pared by 0 bases and J by 5 bases, with 7 bases between. The CDR3 covers 12 residues. Germline assignment: CDR1 DFQATT and CDR2 SNEGSKA (reference sequence).